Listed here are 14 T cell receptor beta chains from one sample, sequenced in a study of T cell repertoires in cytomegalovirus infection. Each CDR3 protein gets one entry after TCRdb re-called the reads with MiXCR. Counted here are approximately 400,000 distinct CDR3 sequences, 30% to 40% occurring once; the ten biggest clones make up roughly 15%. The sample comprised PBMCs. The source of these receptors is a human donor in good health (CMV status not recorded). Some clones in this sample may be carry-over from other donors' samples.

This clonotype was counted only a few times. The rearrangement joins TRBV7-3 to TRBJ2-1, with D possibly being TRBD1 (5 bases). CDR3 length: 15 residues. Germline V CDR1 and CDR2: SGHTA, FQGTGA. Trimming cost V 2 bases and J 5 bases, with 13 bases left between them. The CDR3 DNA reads TGTGCCAGCAGCTTACTTTCCAGGGAAAACAATGAGCAGTTCTTC. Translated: CASSLLSRENNEQFF.

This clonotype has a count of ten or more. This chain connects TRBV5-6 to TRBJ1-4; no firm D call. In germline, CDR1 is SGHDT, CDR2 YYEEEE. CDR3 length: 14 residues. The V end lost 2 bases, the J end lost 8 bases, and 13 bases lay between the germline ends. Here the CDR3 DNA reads TGTGCCAGCAGCTTATCAGGAGTAAGGGAAAAACTGTTTTTT. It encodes CASSLSGVREKLFF.

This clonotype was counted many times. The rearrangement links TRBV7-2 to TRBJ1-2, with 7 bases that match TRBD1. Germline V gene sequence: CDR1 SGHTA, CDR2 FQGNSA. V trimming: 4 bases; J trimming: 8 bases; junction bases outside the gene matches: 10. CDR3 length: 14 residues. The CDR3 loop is CASSSTPGQKGYTF. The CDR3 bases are TGTGCCAGCAGCTCTACCCCGGGACAGAAAGGCTACACCTTC.

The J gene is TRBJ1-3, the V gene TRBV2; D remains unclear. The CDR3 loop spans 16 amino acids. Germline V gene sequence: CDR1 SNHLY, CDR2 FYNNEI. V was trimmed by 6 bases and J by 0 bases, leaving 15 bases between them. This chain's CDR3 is CASSTLWTDSGNTIYF. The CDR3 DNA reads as TGTGCCAGCAGCACCCTCTGGACGGACTCTGGAAACACCATATATTTT.

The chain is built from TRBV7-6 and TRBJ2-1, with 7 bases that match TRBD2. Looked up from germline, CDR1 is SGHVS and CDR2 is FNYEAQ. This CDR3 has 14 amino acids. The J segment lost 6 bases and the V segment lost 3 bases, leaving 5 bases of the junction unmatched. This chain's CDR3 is CASSFSGTLNEQFF. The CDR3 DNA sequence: TGTGCCAGCAGCTTCAGCGGGACGCTCAATGAGCAGTTCTTC.

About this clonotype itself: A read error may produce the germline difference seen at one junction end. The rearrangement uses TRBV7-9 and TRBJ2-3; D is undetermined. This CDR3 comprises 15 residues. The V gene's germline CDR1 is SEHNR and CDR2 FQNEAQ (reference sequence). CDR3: CDSILSAVAPDTQYF. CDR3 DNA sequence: TGTGACAGCATCCTTTCCGCGGTTGCTCCAGATACGCAGTATTTT.

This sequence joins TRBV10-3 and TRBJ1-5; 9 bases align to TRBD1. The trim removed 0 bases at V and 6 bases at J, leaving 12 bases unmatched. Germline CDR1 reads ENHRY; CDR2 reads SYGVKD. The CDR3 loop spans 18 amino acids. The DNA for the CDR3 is TGTGCCATCAGTGAGTCGTTATGGGGGACAGGGTTGTCTCAGCCCCAGCATTTT. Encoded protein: CAISESLWGTGLSQPQHF.

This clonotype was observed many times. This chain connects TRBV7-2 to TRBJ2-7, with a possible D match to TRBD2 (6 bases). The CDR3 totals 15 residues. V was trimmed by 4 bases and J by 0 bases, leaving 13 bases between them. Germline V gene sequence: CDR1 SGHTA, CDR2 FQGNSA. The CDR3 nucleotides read TGTGCCAGCAGCTCGGAGGGACTCCCCTCCTACGAGCAGTACTTC. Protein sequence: CASSSEGLPSYEQYF.

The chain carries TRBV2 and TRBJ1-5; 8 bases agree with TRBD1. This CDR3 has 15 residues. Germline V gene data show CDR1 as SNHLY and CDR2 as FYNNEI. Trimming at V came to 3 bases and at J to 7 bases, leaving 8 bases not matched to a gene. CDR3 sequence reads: CASSDGAGGIQPQHF. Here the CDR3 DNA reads TGTGCCAGCAGTGATGGGGCAGGGGGCATACAGCCCCAGCATTTT.

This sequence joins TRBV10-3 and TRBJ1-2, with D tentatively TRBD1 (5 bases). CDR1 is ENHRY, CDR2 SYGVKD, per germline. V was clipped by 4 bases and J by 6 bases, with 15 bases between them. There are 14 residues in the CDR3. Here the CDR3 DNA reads TGTGCCATCAGTGCAGGGTTTTCAGGCGATGGCTACACCTTC. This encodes CAISAGFSGDGYTF.

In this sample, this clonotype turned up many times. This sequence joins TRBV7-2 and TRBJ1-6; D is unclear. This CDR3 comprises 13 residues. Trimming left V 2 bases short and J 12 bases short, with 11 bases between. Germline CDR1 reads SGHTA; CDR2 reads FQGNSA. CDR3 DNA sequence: TGTGCCAGCAGCTTAAGGACTATTCAACCCCTCCACTTT. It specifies CASSLRTIQPLHF.

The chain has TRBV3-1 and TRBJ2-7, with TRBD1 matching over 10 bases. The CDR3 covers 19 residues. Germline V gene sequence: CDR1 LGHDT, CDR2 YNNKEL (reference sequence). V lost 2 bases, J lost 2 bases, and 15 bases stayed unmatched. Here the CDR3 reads CASSQHGNAVGQGTYEQYF. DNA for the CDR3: TGTGCCAGCAGCCAACATGGTAACGCCGTGGGACAGGGGACCTACGAGCAGTACTTC.

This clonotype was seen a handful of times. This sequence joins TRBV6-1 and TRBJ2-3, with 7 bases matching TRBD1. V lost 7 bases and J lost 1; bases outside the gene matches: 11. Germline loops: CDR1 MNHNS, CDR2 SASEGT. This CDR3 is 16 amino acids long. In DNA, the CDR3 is TGTGCCAGCACCACCCGGGACAGACATCGCACAGATACGCAGTATTTT. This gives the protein CASTTRDRHRTDTQYF.

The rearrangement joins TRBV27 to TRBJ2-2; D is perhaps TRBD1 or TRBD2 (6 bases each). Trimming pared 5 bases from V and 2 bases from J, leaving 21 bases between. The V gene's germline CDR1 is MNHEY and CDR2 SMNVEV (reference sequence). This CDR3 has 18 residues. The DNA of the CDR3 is TGTGCCAGCAGTAGCTCCCATTTCGACGGGGGCAACACCGGGGAGCTGTTTTTT. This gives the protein CASSSSHFDGGNTGELFF.